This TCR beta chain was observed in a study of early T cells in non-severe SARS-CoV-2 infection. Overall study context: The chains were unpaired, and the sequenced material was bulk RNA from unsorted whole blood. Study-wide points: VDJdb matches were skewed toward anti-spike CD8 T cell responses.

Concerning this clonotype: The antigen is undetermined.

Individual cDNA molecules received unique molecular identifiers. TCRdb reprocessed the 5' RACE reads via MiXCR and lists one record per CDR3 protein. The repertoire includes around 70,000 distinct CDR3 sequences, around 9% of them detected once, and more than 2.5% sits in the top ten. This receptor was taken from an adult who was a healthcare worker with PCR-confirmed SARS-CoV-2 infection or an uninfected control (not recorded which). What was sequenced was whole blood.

DNA of the CDR3: TGTGCCAGCGGACCCGGGGACTCCTACGAGCAGTACTTC. Translation gives CASGPGDSYEQYF. The genes are TRBV27 and TRBJ2-7, with D perhaps TRBD2 (5 bases). In germline, CDR1 is MNHEY, CDR2 SMNVEV (reference sequence). V was cut by 8 bases and J by 0 bases, with 11 bases left in between. CDR3 length: 13 residues.